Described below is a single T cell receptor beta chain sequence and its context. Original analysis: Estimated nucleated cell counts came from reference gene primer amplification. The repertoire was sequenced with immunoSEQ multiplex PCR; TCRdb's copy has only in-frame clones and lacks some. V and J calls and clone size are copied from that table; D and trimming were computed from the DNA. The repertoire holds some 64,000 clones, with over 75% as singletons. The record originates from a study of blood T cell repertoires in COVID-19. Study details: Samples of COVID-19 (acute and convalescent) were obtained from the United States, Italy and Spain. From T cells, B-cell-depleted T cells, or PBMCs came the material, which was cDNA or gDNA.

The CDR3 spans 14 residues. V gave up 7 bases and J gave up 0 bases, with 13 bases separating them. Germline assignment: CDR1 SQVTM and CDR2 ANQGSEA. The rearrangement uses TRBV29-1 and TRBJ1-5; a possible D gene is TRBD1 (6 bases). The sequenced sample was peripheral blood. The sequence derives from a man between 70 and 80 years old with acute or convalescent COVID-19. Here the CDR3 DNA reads TGCAGCGCCTCACAGGGTCCTAGCAATCAGCCCCAGCATTTT. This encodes CSASQGPSNQPQHF.